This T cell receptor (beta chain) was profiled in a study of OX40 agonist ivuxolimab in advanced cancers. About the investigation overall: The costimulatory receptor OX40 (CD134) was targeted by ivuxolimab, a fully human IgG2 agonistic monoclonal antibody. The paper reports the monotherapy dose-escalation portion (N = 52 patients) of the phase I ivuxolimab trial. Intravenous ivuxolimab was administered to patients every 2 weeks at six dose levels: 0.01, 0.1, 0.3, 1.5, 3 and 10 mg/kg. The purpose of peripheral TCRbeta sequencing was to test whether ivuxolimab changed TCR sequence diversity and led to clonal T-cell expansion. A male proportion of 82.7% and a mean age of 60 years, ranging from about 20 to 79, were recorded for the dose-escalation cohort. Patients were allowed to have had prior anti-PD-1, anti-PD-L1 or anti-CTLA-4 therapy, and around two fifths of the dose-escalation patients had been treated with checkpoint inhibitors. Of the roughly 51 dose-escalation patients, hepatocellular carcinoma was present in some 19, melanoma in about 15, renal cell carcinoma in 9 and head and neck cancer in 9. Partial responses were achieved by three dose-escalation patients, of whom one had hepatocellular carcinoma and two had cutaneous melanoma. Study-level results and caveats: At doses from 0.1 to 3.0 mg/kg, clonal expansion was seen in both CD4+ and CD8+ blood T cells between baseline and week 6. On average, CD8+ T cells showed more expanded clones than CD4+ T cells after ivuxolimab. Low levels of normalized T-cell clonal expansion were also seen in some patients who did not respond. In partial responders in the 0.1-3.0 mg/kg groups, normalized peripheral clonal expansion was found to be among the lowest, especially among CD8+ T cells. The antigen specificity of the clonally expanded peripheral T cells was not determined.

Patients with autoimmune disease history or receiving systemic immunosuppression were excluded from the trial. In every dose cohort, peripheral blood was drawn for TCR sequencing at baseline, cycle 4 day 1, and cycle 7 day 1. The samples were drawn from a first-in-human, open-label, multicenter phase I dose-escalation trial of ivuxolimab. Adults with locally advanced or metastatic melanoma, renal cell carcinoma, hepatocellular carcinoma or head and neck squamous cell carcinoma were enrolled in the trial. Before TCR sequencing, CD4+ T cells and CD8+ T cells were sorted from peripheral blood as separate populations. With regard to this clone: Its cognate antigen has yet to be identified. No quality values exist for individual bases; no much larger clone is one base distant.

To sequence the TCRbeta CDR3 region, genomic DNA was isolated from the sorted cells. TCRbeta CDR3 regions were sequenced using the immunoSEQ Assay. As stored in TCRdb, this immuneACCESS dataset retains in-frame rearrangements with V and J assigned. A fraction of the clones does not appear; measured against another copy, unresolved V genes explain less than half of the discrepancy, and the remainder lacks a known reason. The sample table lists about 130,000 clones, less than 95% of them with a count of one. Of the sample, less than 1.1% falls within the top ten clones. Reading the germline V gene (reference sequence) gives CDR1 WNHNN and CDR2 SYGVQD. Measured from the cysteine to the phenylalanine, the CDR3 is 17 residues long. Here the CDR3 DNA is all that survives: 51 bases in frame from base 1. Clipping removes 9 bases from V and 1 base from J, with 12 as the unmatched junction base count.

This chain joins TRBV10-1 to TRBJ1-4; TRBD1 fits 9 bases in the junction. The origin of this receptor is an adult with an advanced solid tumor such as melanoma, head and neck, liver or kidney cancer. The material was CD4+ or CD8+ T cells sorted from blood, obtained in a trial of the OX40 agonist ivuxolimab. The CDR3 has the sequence CARIYRDREGTNEKLFF. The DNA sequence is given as TGCGCCAGAATTTACCGGGACAGGGAAGGAACTAATGAAAAACTGTTTTTT.